The 26 T cell receptor beta chains presented below share a single source sample, sequenced in a study of cytomegalovirus exposure and HLA in healthy donors (dated by TCRdb to the late 2010s). The receptor library was made with the immunoSEQ multiplex PCR assay. Here the immuneACCESS table is served through TCRdb, limited to in-frame sequences with V and J called. Missing clones are a known gap in these copies; in checked studies unresolved V genes cover under half, and the rest lacks a known reason. Counted in this sample were 150,000 to 200,000 clones; roughly 89% of them appeared once. The ten biggest clones cover under 13% of the sample. Sequenced input: PBMCs. These TCRs come from a woman under 30 in good health and CMV-seropositive.

The chain combines TRBV11-2 with TRBJ2-7, with D perhaps TRBD2 (5 bases). Per the germline V gene, CDR1 is SGHAT and CDR2 is FQNNGV. Trimming left V 5 bases short and J 3 bases short, with 5 bases between. The CDR3 extends over 11 amino acids. This chain's CDR3 is CASSRGYEQYF. CDR3 coding DNA: TGTGCCAGCAGCCGGGGCTACGAGCAGTACTTC.

The chain employs TRBV14 and TRBJ2-7; D might be TRBD1 (5 bases). The CDR3 runs 14 residues. The ends were cut back, 1 base at V and 3 bases at J, with 10 bases in the middle. Germline loops: CDR1 SGHDN, CDR2 FVKESK. The CDR3 DNA is TGTGCCAGCAGCCAAGGCGCAGGGATCTACGAGCAGTACTTC. Translating it yields CASSQGAGIYEQYF.

The chain uses TRBV11-2 and TRBJ1-4; TRBD1 is a possible D gene (6 bases). V was cut by 1 base and J by 6 bases, with 15 bases left in between. Germline CDR1 and CDR2: SGHAT and FQNNGV. The CDR3 is 16 amino acids. CDR3 in amino acids: CASSLGLRGAHEKLFF. As DNA, the CDR3 is TGTGCCAGCAGCTTAGGTCTCAGGGGTGCACATGAAAAACTGTTTTTT.

The chain joins TRBV9 to TRBJ2-1; unclear D gene. Per germline, CDR1 SGDLS and CDR2 YYNGEE. V was pared by 0 bases and J by 6 bases, with 13 bases between. CDR3 length equals 15 residues. The CDR3 protein is CASSVAIDIPNEQFF. Here the CDR3 DNA reads TGTGCCAGCAGCGTAGCTATTGACATCCCCAATGAGCAGTTCTTC.

In regard to this clone: The junction departs from germline at one end; a sequencing error may be responsible. This chain connects TRBV7-7 to TRBJ2-2; 10 bases match TRBD2. The CDR3 totals 16 residues. CDR1 and CDR2 (germline): SSHAT, FNYEAQ (reference sequence). The CDR3 DNA sequence: TGTGCTAGCAGCTTGCTAGCGGGAGATTGGACCGGGGAGCTGTTTTTT. Its protein is CASSLLAGDWTGELFF.

The chain couples TRBV5-6 to TRBJ1-4, with D perhaps matching TRBD1 (6 bases). There are 14 residues in the CDR3. Germline values: CDR1 SGHDT, CDR2 YYEEEE. The V gene lost 2 bases and the J gene lost 4 bases, with 9 bases spanning the gap. The CDR3 loop reads CASSFGQNNEKLFF. The CDR3 coding sequence is TGTGCCAGCAGCTTTGGACAGAATAATGAAAAACTGTTTTTT.

The rearrangement uses TRBV20-1 and TRBJ1-2; 7 bases are a match to TRBD1. V gave up 5 bases and J gave up 10 bases; unmatched junction bases: 4. The CDR3 extends over 10 amino acids. CDR1 is DFQATT, CDR2 SNEGSKA, per germline (reference sequence). CDR3 in DNA: TGCAGTGCTGGGACAGAGAACTACACCTTC. Its translation is CSAGTENYTF.

Points on this clone: Additional DNA sequences in this sample encode the identical CDR3. V and J are TRBV5-1 and TRBJ1-1; perhaps TRBD1 as D (5 bases). Germline lookup yields CDR1 SGHRS and CDR2 YFSETQ. The CDR3 is made up of 13 amino acids. The V end lost 1 base, the J end lost 2 bases, and 6 bases lay between the germline ends. The CDR3 region is CASSLTGNTEAFF. The CDR3 DNA is TGCGCCAGCAGCTTGACAGGCAACACTGAAGCTTTCTTT.

The gene calls are TRBV5-1 and TRBJ2-3; D perhaps matches TRBD1 (5 bases). Germline V gene data show CDR1 as SGHRS and CDR2 as YFSETQ. Trimming stripped 0 bases from V and 5 bases from J, with 16 bases between. The CDR3 totals 16 residues. Here the CDR3 reads CASSLVRGVRGDTQYF. The DNA for the CDR3 is TGCGCCAGCAGCTTGGTACGCGGAGTAAGGGGAGATACGCAGTATTTT. The complete variable domain, with remaining parts taken from reference TRBV5-1 and TRBJ2-3, reads KAGVTQTPRYLIKTRGQQVTLSCSPISGHRSVSWYQQTPGQGLQFLFEYFSETQRNKGNFPGRFSGRQFSNSRSEMNVSTLELGDSALYLCASSLVRGVRGDTQYFGPGTRLTVL.

CDR3 amino acids: CASSFRDRGFYGYTF. The CDR3 coding sequence is TGTGCCAGCAGCTTCCGGGACAGGGGGTTCTATGGCTACACCTTC. The chain is built from TRBV7-2 and TRBJ1-2; 11 nucleotides agree with TRBD1. From germline, CDR1 is SGHTA and CDR2 FQGNSA. V was clipped by 3 bases and J by 4 bases; unmatched bases: 4. The CDR3 totals 15 residues. Full variable domain (outside the CDR3, taken from reference TRBV7-2 and TRBJ1-2): GAGVSQSPSNKVTEKGKDVELRCDPISGHTALYWYRQSLGQGLEFLIYFQGNSAPDKSGLPSDRFSAERTGGSVSTLTIQRTQQEDSAVYLCASSFRDRGFYGYTFGSGTRLTVV.

The J gene is TRBJ2-1, the V gene TRBV5-1, with D unclear. Trimming stripped 0 bases from V and 3 bases from J, with 7 bases between. This CDR3 is 14 amino acids long. Looked up from germline, CDR1 is SGHRS and CDR2 is YFSETQ. The CDR3 nucleotides read TGCGCCAGCAGCTTGGAGGCAGGCTACAATGAGCAGTTCTTC. Residues: CASSLEAGYNEQFF.

This chain connects TRBV7-8 to TRBJ2-1; 14 bases are shared with TRBD2. V gave up 7 bases and J gave up 6 bases; unmatched junction bases: 14. This CDR3 is 18 amino acids long. Germline values: CDR1 SGHVS, CDR2 FQNEAQ. The CDR3 nucleotides are TGTGCCAGCACCCTTAGGGGACTAGCGGGAGTTACGGCCAATGAGCAGTTCTTC. Its protein is CASTLRGLAGVTANEQFF.

The chain has TRBV10-2 and TRBJ1-1; D gene uncertain. Per the germline V gene, CDR1 is WSHSY and CDR2 is SAAADI. CDR3 length: 13 residues. V shed 3 bases and J shed 10 bases, with 15 bases lying between them. In nucleotides, the CDR3 is TGCGCCAGCAGTGATCCTGCCCGACGGGGAGCTTTCTTT. Translating it yields CASSDPARRGAFF.

This clone was recorded a few times. The chain links TRBV29-1 to TRBJ2-1; 7 bases are shared with TRBD2. Unmatched junction bases numbered 7, after V lost 3 bases and J lost 8 bases. Germline V CDR1 and CDR2: SQVTM, ANQGSEA. The CDR3 is 13 residues long. The CDR3 region has the DNA TGCAGCGTTGACTCCGGACTAGTAGATGAGCAGTTCTTC. It is translated as CSVDSGLVDEQFF.

The chain recombines TRBV10-1 with TRBJ2-3, with 8 bases identical to TRBD2. The CDR3 covers 16 residues. The J segment lost 2 bases and the V segment lost 3 bases, leaving 7 bases of the junction unmatched. Germline V gene data show CDR1 as WNHNN and CDR2 as SYGVQD (reference sequence). The CDR3 loop is CASSDRLAGSTDTQYF. CDR3 coding DNA: TGCGCCAGCAGTGATAGGCTAGCGGGTTCCACAGATACGCAGTATTTT.

This clone has a handful of counts. One junction end does not reproduce the germline sequence, and a read error may be involved. The chain carries TRBV7-7 and TRBJ2-1, with 10 bases aligning to TRBD2. Germline V CDR1 and CDR2: SSHAT, FNYEAQ (reference sequence). This CDR3 region has 14 residues. CDR3 loop: CASSRTSGNNEQFF. The CDR3 DNA is TGTGCTAGCAGCCGGACTAGCGGTAACAATGAGCAGTTCTTC.

The chain combines TRBV9 with TRBJ2-1; 13 positions agree with TRBD2. V gave up 0 bases and J gave up 8 bases; unmatched junction bases: 5. This CDR3 spans 16 amino acids. CDR1 and CDR2 from the germline V gene are SGDLS and YYNGEE. The CDR3 region is CASSVGLAGGLHEQFF. The CDR3 bases are TGTGCCAGCAGCGTAGGACTAGCGGGAGGTCTCCATGAGCAGTTCTTC.

The chain carries TRBV30 and TRBJ2-1, with D uncertain. This CDR3 has 14 residues. Trimming removed 2 bases at V and 0 bases at J, with 8 bases between. Germline CDR1 is GTSNPN and CDR2 is SVGIG (reference sequence). This CDR3 is CAWSPSSSYNEQFF. DNA of the CDR3: TGTGCCTGGAGTCCTTCGAGCTCCTACAATGAGCAGTTCTTC.

The genes are TRBV5-1 and TRBJ1-4; 9 bases match TRBD1. In germline, CDR1 is SGHRS, CDR2 YFSETQ. The CDR3 contains 15 residues. V lost 4 bases and J lost 5; bases outside the gene matches: 6. Here the CDR3 reads CASSEAGTGNEKLFF. The DNA of the CDR3 is TGCGCCAGCAGCGAGGCCGGGACAGGGAATGAAAAACTGTTTTTT.

The chain couples TRBV25-1 to TRBJ2-1, with TRBD2 identical over 7 bases. CDR1 is MGHDK, CDR2 SYGVNS, per germline. This CDR3 is built from 15 residues. V lost 3 bases, J lost 7 bases, and 9 bases stayed unmatched. This chain's CDR3 is CASSDWTRRWNEQFF. CDR3 bases: TGTGCCAGCAGTGATTGGACTAGGAGGTGGAATGAGCAGTTCTTC.

J is TRBJ1-2 and V is TRBV6-5, with D possibly TRBD1 on 6 matching bases. V lost 4 bases to trimming and J lost 7 bases, with 22 bases between them. The CDR3 contains 16 residues. Germline CDR1 reads MNHEY; CDR2 reads SVGAGI. This CDR3 reads CASSFFQGRGDVGYTF. In DNA form, the CDR3 reads TGTGCCAGCAGTTTCTTTCAGGGGAGGGGAGACGTTGGCTACACCTTC.

V gene TRBV5-1 combines with J gene TRBJ2-3, with 8 bases aligning to TRBD1. V was pared by 5 bases and J by 11 bases, with 10 bases of the junction left unmatched. The CDR3 loop spans 13 amino acids. Germline V gene sequence: CDR1 SGHRS, CDR2 YFSETQ. The CDR3 protein is CASRHTGGLGQYF. The CDR3 DNA sequence: TGCGCCAGCAGACATACAGGGGGATTGGGGCAGTATTTT.

The chain links TRBV30 to TRBJ2-5; the match to TRBD1 covers 9 bases. This CDR3 has 15 residues. The germline V gene encodes CDR1 GTSNPN and CDR2 SVGIG (reference sequence). J lost 5 bases, V lost 4 bases, and 11 bases had no gene match. In DNA form, the CDR3 reads TGTGCCTGGACCCAGAAAGACAGGGGGAAGGAGACCCAGTACTTC. Translation: CAWTQKDRGKETQYF.

This clone has only a few counts. This sequence joins TRBV2 and TRBJ1-5; weak D call: TRBD1 (5 bases). This CDR3 is built from 13 residues. The V end lost 4 bases, the J end lost 3 bases, and 7 bases lay between the germline ends. From germline, CDR1 is SNHLY and CDR2 FYNNEI. The CDR3 is CASSVRDNQPQHF. CDR3 DNA sequence: TGTGCCAGCAGTGTCAGGGACAATCAGCCCCAGCATTTT. Full variable domain (remainder filled in from reference TRBV2 and TRBJ1-5): EPEVTQTPSHQVTQMGQEVILRCVPISNHLYFYWYRQILGQKVEFLVSFYNNEISEKSEIFDDQFSVERPDGSNFTLKIRSTKLEDSAMYFCASSVRDNQPQHFGDGTRLSIL.

The rearrangement links TRBV11-2 to TRBJ2-7; D remains ambiguous. This CDR3 comprises 15 residues. The V gene's germline CDR1 is SGHAT and CDR2 FQNNGV. V lost 1 base, J lost 0 bases, and 10 bases lay in between. CDR3 bases: TGTGCCAGCAGCTTAGGGGCCCGGAACTCCTACGAGCAGTACTTC. Encoded protein: CASSLGARNSYEQYF.

This chain links TRBV29-1 with TRBJ1-5, with 9 bases that match TRBD1. Trimming at V came to 4 bases and at J to 4 bases, leaving 14 bases not matched to a gene. Per germline, CDR1 SQVTM and CDR2 ANQGSEA. This CDR3 region has 17 residues. The chain's CDR3 is CSVVIGGTGGLNQPQHF. Written as DNA, the CDR3 is TGCAGCGTTGTGATCGGGGGAACAGGGGGCCTTAATCAGCCCCAGCATTTT.